The clone carrying this T cell receptor beta chain appeared a few times. Its specificity is not known. This specimen belongs to a study of T cell clonality in common variable immunodeficiency. Study-level points and caveats: Shared TCRbeta clones were fewer between CVID subjects than controls.

Method: immunoSEQ multiplex PCR; TCRdb's copy keeps in-frame clones and lacks some. The sample holds about 64,000 clones, and no clone turns up only once. What was sequenced was peripheral blood mononuclear cells. The sequence was collected from a person aged 18-70 years in good health.

The covered CDR3 bases are TGCGCCAGCAGCTTCCCGACTAGCGGGATGGGTGGGGAGACC. Protein: CASSFPTSGMGGET. The full CDR3 protein reads CASSFPTSGMGGETQYF. This rearrangement joins TRBV5-1 to TRBJ2-5; 11 bases map to TRBD2. The missing CDR3 end, 3 residues past where the read stops, is filled in from the germline J gene. CDR1 is SGHRS, CDR2 YFSETQ, per germline. Trimming cost V 2 bases and J 5 bases; bases outside gene matches: 11. The CDR3 has 17 residues.